There are a few counts of the clone carrying this TCR beta chain. Unique molecular identifiers were attached to individual cDNA molecules. MiXCR, applied by TCRdb to the 5' RACE reads, yields one record per CDR3 protein. The sample carries approximately 65,000 distinct CDR3 sequences, 10% to 12% recorded once. The CDR3 contains 17 residues. The V end was cut by 3 bases, the J end by 2 bases, with 19 bases between. Germline V CDR1 and CDR2: SNHLY, FYNNEI. The entry originates in a study of early T cells in non-severe SARS-CoV-2 infection. Overall study: Alpha and beta chains were unpaired, from unsorted whole-blood bulk RNA.

The V gene is TRBV2, the J gene TRBJ2-5; TRBD1 might be the D (6 bases). The sequencing here drew on whole blood, taken at baseline. The sequence was obtained from an adult who was a healthcare worker with PCR-confirmed SARS-CoV-2 infection or an uninfected control (not recorded which). The CDR3 sequence is CASSDLFGIGGQETQYF. The CDR3 DNA reads TGTGCCAGCAGTGATCTGTTTGGGATAGGGGGTCAAGAGACCCAGTACTTC. The complete variable domain, with remaining parts taken from reference TRBV2 and TRBJ2-5, reads EPEVTQTPSHQVTQMGQEVILRCVPISNHLYFYWYRQILGQKVEFLVSFYNNEISEKSEIFDDQFSVERPDGSNFTLKIRSTKLEDSAMYFCASSDLFGIGGQETQYFGPGTRLLVL.